Listed below are T cell receptor beta chains from one sample, sequenced in a study of T cell responses to AZD1222 COVID-19 vaccine. Some clones are missing from TCRdb's copy, which holds only in-frame ones; the method was immunoSEQ multiplex PCR. The sample yields more than 100,000 clones, roughly 87% seen once. This specimen was peripheral blood, taken 28 days after the second AZD1222 dose. Receptors were obtained from an adult who received the AZD1222 COVID-19 vaccine. Both conserved end residues are part of each CDR3. Fields, in order: D gene, J gene, clone size, V gene, CDR3 length, CDR3 protein, CDR3 DNA. D genes are given only for firm matches. Where a row states a size, it is once, few, many or the class of an expanded clone; other rows omit it.

>NA|TRBJ2-5|NA|TRBV19|13
CASSIVSGPAQYF
TGTGCCAGTAGTATTGTCAGCGGCCCGGCCCAGTACTTC
>NA|TRBJ2-6|NA|TRBV9|16
CASSVATSSGANVLTF
TGTGCCAGCAGCGTAGCGACGAGCTCTGGGGCCAACGTCCTGACTTTC
>TRBD2|TRBJ2-5|NA|TRBV6-5|15
CASARLAIPQETQYF
TGTGCCAGCGCTAGACTAGCGATCCCTCAAGAGACCCAGTACTTC
>TRBD2|TRBJ2-1|NA|TRBV9|17
CASSAVAGGLSYNEQFF
TGTGCCAGCAGCGCTGTAGCGGGGGGCCTATCCTACAATGAGCAGTTCTTC
>TRBD2|TRBJ2-3|NA|TRBV7-9|18
CASSLWGLAGSRTDTQYF
TGTGCCAGCAGCCTATGGGGACTAGCGGGGAGCCGCACAGATACGCAGTATTTT
>TRBD1|TRBJ1-3|NA|TRBV10-3|15
CAIGTGGSYGNTIYF
TGTGCCATAGGGACAGGGGGCTCATATGGAAACACCATATATTTT
>NA|TRBJ2-1|NA|TRBV29-1|12
CSVEVVDNEQFF
TGCAGCGTTGAAGTCGTCGACAATGAGCAGTTCTTC
>NA|TRBJ2-2|NA|TRBV6-2/TRBV6-3|14
CASSGLQLTGELFF
TGTGCCAGCAGTGGACTACAACTCACCGGGGAGCTGTTTTTT
>TRBD1|TRBJ2-7|NA|TRBV6-2/TRBV6-3|14
CASRRQGVSYEQYF
TGTGCCAGCCGCCGACAGGGTGTCTCCTACGAGCAGTACTTC
>TRBD1|TRBJ1-4|NA|TRBV6-6|15
CASNDRDRTNEKLFF
TGTGCCAGCAATGACAGGGATCGAACTAATGAAAAACTGTTTTTT
>NA|TRBJ1-1|NA|TRBV7-2|15
CASRHVGGMNTEAFF
TGTGCCAGCAGGCACGTAGGCGGGATGAACACTGAAGCTTTCTTT
>NA|TRBJ2-3|NA|TRBV5-1|14
CASSIPSPTDTQYF
TGCGCCAGCAGTATACCCAGTCCCACAGATACGCAGTATTTT
>NA|TRBJ2-5|NA|TRBV15|11
CATGGSETQYF
TGTGCCACCGGAGGGTCAGAGACCCAGTACTTC
>NA|TRBJ1-1|NA|TRBV7-2|13
CASSFPQNTEAFF
TGTGCCAGCAGCTTCCCTCAGAACACTGAAGCTTTCTTT
>TRBD1|TRBJ1-5|NA|TRBV4-2|14
CASSRDRDHQPQHF
TGTGCCAGCAGCCGGGACAGGGATCATCAGCCCCAGCATTTT
>TRBD1|TRBJ1-4|NA|TRBV6-5|13
CASGRDRDEKLFF
TGTGCCAGCGGCCGGGACAGAGATGAAAAACTGTTTTTT
>TRBD1|TRBJ1-1|NA|TRBV28|13
CASSFLTGGRSFF
TGTGCCAGCAGTTTTTTGACAGGGGGCCGGTCTTTCTTT
>NA|TRBJ1-2|NA|TRBV10-3|12
CAIKRTVYGYTF
TGTGCCATCAAGCGGACAGTCTATGGCTACACCTTC
>NA|TRBJ1-1|NA|TRBV6-5|13
CASSYSGGTEAFF
TGTGCCAGCAGTTACTCAGGAGGCACTGAAGCTTTCTTT
>NA|TRBJ1-1|NA|TRBV15|20
CATSREPISSRGRPNTEAFF
TGTGCCACCAGCAGAGAGCCTATATCGTCGAGGGGGAGGCCGAACACTGAAGCTTTCTTT
>NA|TRBJ1-3|once|TRBV11-2|14
CASSLGRTGNTIYF
TGTGCCAGCAGCTTAGGGAGAACAGGAAACACCATATATTTT
>NA|TRBJ1-6|NA|TRBV4-2|16
CASSQDWSSINSPLHF
TGTGCCAGCAGCCAAGACTGGAGTTCCATTAATTCACCCCTCCACTTT
>NA|TRBJ1-5|once|TRBV18|13
CAGRGDRNQPQHF
TGTGCCGGGAGGGGGGATCGCAATCAGCCCCAGCATTTT
>NA|TRBJ2-1|once|TRBV7-3|14
CASSLIGGAGEQFF
TGTGCCAGCAGCTTAATTGGCGGGGCTGGAGAGCAGTTCTTC
>NA|TRBJ1-2|few|TRBV10-2|13
CATHGGGNYGYTF
TGCGCCACGCACGGGGGAGGGAACTATGGCTACACCTTC
>NA|TRBJ1-6|NA|TRBV6-5|15
CASSYSRSKDSPLHF
TGTGCCAGCAGTTACTCGCGGTCAAAGGATTCACCCCTCCACTTT